The clone carrying this TCR beta chain was observed a handful of times. The germline gives CDR1 MNHEY, CDR2 SVGAGI. This CDR3 is 15 amino acids long. V shed 2 bases and J 3 bases; nucleotides not matched to a gene: 2. The data originate from a study of brain T cells in children with intractable seizures. Libraries were prepared by immunoSEQ multiplex PCR; TCRdb keeps only in-frame clonotypes and omits some of them. Seen here are about 80,000 clones, about 93% observed once, and the top ten hold less than 30%. The TCR sequence derives from a girl aged 2 to 9 with Rasmussen encephalitis and intractable seizures. The J gene is TRBJ1-5, the V gene TRBV6-5; 9 nucleotides match TRBD1. The sample consisted of peripheral blood, taken at surgery. Written as DNA, the CDR3 is TGTGCCAGCAGTTACCGACAGGGGGACAATCAGCCCCAGCATTTT. It encodes CASSYRQGDNQPQHF.